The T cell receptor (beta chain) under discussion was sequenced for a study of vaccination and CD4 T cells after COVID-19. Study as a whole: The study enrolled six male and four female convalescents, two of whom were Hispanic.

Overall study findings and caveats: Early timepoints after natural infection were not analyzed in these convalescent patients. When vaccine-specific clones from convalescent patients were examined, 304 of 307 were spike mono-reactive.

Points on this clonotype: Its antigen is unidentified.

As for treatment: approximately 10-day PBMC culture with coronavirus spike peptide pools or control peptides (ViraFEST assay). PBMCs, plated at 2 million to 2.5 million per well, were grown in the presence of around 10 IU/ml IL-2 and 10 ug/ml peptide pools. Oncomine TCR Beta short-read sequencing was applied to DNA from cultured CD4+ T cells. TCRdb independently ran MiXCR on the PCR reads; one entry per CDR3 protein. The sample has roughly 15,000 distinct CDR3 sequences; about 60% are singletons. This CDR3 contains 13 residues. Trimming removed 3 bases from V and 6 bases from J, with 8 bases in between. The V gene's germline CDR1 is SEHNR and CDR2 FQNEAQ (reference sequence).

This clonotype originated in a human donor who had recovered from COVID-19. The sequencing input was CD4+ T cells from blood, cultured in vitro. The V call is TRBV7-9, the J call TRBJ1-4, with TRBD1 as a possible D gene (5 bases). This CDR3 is CASSLKGDEKLFF. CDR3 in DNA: TGTGCCAGCAGCTTGAAAGGGGATGAAAAACTGTTTTTT.